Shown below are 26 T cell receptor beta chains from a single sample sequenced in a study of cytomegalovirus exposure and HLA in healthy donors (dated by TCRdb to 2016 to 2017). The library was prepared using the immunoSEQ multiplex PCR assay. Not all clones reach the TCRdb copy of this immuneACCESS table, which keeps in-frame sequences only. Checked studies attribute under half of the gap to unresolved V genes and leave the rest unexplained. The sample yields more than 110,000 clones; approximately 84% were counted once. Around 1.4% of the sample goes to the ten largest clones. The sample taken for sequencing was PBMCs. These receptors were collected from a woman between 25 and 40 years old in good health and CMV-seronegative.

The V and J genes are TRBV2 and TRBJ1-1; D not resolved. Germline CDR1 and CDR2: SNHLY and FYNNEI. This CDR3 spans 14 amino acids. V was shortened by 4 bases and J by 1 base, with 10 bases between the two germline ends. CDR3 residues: CASSVRGSNTEAFF. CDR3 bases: TGTGCCAGCAGTGTCCGGGGATCGAACACTGAAGCTTTCTTT.

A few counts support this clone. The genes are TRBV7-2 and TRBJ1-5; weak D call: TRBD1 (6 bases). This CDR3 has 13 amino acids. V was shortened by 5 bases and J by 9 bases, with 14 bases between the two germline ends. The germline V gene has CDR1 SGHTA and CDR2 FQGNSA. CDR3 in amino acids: CASSTNVDRPQHF. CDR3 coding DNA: TGTGCCAGCAGCACCAACGTGGACAGGCCCCAGCATTTT.

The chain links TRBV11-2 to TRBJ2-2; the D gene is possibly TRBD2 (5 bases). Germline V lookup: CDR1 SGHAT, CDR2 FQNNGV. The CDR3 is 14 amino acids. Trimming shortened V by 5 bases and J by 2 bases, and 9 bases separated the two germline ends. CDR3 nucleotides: TGTGCCAGCAGCCCCGGACTCAACACCGGGGAGCTGTTTTTT. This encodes CASSPGLNTGELFF.

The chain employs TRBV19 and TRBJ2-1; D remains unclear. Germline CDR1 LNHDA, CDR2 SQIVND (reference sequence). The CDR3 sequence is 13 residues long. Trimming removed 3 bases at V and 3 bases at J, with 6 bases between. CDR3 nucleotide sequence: TGTGCCAGTAGTATTCAACTCTACAATGAGCAGTTCTTC. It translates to CASSIQLYNEQFF.

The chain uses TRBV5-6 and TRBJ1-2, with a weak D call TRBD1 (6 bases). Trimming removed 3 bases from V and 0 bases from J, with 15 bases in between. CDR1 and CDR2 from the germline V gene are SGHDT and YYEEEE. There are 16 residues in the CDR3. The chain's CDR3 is CASSYLGQKANYGYTF. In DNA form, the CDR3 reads TGTGCCAGCAGCTACTTAGGACAGAAAGCTAACTATGGCTACACCTTC. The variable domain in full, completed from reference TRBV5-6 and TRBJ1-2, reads DAGVTQSPTHLIKTRGQQVTLRCSPKSGHDTVSWYQQALGQGPQFIFQYYEEEERQRGNFPDRFSGHQFPNYSSELNVNALLLGDSALYLCASSYLGQKANYGYTFGSGTRLTVV.

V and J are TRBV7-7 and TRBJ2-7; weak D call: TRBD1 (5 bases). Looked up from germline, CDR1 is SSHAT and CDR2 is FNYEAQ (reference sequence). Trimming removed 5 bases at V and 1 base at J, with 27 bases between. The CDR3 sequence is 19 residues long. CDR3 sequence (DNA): TGTGCCAGCAGCCTAGAGATCCGCGGTGCAGGGTACAGGTCCTACGAGCAGTACTTC. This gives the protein CASSLEIRGAGYRSYEQYF. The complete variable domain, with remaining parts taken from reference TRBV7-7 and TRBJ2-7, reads GAGVSQSPRYKVTKRGQDVTLRCDPISSHATLYWYQQALGQGPEFLTYFNYEAQPDKSGLPSDRFSAERPEGSISTLTIQRTEQRDSAMYRCASSLEIRGAGYRSYEQYFGPGTRLTVT.

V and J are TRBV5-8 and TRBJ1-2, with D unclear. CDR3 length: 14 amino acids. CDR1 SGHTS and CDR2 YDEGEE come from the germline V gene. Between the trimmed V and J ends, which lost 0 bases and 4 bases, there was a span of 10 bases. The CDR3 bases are TGTGCCAGCAGCTTGGCCCCCCAGTCCTATGGCTACACCTTC. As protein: CASSLAPQSYGYTF.

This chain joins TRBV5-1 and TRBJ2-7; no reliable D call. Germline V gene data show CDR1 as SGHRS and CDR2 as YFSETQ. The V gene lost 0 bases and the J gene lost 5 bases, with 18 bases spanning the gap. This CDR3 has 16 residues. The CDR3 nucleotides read TGCGCCAGCAGCTTGGTCGATAGCTGGGTTGAGGACGAGCAGTACTTC. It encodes CASSLVDSWVEDEQYF.

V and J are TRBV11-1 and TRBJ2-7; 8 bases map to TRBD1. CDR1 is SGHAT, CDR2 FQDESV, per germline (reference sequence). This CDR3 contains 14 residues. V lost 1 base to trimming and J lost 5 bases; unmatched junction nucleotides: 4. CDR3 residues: CASSLGTGSHEQYF. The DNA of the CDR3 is TGTGCCAGCAGCTTAGGGACAGGGTCGCACGAGCAGTACTTC.

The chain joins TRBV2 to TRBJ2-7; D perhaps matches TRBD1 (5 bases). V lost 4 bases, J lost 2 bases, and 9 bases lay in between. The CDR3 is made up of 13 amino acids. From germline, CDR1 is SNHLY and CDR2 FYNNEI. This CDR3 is CASSASGTYEQYF. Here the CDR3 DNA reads TGTGCCAGCAGTGCCTCAGGGACCTACGAGCAGTACTTC.

The CDR3 DNA follows: TGTGCCAGCAGTGAAGGGACTAGCGCAGATACGCAGTATTTT. Its translation: CASSEGTSADTQYF. The chain links TRBV6-4 to TRBJ2-3; TRBD2 agrees at 10 bases. With V trimmed by 3 bases and J by 4 bases, 1 base remained unmatched. The CDR3 length is 14 residues. The V gene's germline CDR1 is MRHNA and CDR2 SNTAGT.

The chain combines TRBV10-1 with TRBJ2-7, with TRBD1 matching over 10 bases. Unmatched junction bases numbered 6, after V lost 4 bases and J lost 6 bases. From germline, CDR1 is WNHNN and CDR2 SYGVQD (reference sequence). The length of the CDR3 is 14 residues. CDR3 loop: CASSVETGGPEQYF. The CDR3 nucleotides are TGCGCCAGCAGTGTTGAGACAGGGGGCCCCGAGCAGTACTTC.

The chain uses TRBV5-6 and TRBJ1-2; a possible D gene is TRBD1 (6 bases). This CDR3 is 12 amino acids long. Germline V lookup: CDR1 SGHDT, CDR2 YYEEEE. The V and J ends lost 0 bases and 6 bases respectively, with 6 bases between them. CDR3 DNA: TGTGCCAGCAGCTTGGCAGGGGATGGCTACACCTTC. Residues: CASSLAGDGYTF.

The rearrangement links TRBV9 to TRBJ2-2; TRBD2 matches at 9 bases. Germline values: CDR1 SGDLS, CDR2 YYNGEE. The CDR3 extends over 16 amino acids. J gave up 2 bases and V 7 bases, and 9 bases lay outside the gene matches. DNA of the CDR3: TGTGCCAGCGGACGATTAGCGGGGGTCAACACCGGGGAGCTGTTTTTT. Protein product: CASGRLAGVNTGELFF.

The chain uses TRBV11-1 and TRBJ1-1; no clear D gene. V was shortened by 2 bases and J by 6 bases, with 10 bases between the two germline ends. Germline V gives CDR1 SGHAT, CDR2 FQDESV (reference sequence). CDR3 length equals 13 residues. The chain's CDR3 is CASSLLRGAEAFF. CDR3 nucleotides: TGTGCCAGCAGCTTATTACGGGGAGCTGAAGCTTTCTTT.

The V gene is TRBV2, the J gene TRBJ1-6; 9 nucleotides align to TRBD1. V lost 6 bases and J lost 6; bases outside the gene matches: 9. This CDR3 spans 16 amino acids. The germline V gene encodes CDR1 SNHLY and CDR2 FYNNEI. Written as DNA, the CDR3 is TGTGCCAGCAGGATCACAGGGGGCGGATTTAATTCACCCCTCCACTTT. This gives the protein CASRITGGGFNSPLHF.

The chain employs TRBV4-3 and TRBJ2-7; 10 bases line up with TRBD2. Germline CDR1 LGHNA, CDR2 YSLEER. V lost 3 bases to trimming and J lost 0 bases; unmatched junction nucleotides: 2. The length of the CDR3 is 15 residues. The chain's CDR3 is CASSQGTSASYEQYF. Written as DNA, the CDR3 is TGCGCCAGCAGCCAGGGGACTAGCGCCTCCTACGAGCAGTACTTC.

CDR3 sequence: CASSPLLAGGPTPDTQYF. The DNA for the CDR3 is TGTGCCAGCTCACCACTACTAGCGGGGGGGCCCACCCCAGATACGCAGTATTTT. The chain has TRBV18 and TRBJ2-3; 13 positions match TRBD2. Germline-derived CDR1 and CDR2 are KGHSH and LQKENI. The V gene end was trimmed by 1 base and the J gene end by 4 bases; junction bases not matched to a gene: 8. The CDR3 is 18 residues long.

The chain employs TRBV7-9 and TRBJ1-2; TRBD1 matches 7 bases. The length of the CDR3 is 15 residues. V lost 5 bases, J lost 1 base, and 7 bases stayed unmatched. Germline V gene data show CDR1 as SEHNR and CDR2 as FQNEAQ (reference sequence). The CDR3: CASSTRQGLNYGYTF. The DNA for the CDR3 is TGTGCCAGCAGCACCCGACAGGGACTTAACTATGGCTACACCTTC.

CDR3 bases: TGCAGCGTTGACGCCAGTCAAGAGACCCAGTACTTC. Residues: CSVDASQETQYF. The J gene is TRBJ2-5, the V gene TRBV29-1; no clear D. Trimming removed 3 bases at V and 2 bases at J, with 7 bases between. The CDR3 contains 12 residues. CDR1 and CDR2 from the germline V gene are SQVTM and ANQGSEA.

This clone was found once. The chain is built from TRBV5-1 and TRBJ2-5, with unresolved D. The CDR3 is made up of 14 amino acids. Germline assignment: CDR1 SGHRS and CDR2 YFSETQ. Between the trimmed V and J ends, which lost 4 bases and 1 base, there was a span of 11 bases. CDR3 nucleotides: TGCGCCAGCAGCCGACCAGGAATCCAAGAGACCCAGTACTTC. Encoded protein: CASSRPGIQETQYF. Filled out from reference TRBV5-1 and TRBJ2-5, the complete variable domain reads KAGVTQTPRYLIKTRGQQVTLSCSPISGHRSVSWYQQTPGQGLQFLFEYFSETQRNKGNFPGRFSGRQFSNSRSEMNVSTLELGDSALYLCASSRPGIQETQYFGPGTRLLVL.

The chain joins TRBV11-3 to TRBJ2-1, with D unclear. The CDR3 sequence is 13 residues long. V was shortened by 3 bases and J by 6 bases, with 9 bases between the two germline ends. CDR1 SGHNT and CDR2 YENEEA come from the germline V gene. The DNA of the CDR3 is TGTGCCAGCAGCTTGTGGCCAGGCAATGAGCAGTTCTTC. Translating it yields CASSLWPGNEQFF.

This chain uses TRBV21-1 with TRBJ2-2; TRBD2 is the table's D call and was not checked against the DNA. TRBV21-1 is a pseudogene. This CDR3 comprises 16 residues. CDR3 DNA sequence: TGTGCCAGCAGCACTGCGGGGGTTAGGCTGGCCGGGGAGCTGTTTTTT. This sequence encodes CASSTAGVRLAGELFF.

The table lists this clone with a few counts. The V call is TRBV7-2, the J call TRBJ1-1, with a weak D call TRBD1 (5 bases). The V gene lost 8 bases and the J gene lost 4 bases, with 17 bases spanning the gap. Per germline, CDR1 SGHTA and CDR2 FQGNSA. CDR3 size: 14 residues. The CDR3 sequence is CASDIGAGSTEAFF. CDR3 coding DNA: TGTGCCAGCGATATAGGGGCAGGAAGCACTGAAGCTTTCTTT.

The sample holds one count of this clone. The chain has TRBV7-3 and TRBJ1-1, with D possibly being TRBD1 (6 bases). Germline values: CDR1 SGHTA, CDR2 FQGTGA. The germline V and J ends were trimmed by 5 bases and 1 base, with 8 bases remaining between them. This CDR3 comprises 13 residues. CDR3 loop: CASSQQGNTEAFF. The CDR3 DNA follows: TGTGCCAGCAGCCAACAGGGGAACACTGAAGCTTTCTTT.

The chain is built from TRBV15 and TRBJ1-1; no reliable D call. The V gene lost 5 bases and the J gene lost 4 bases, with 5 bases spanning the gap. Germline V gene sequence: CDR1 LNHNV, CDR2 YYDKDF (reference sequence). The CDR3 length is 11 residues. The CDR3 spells CATSQSTEAFF. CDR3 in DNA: TGTGCCACCAGCCAGTCCACTGAAGCTTTCTTT.